The rows below give T cell receptor beta chains drawn from one sample of a study of T cells in Graves' hyperthyroidism and ophthalmopathy. Via MiXCR, TCRdb re-called the multiplex PCR reads, giving one row per CDR3 protein. The sample includes fewer than 700,000 distinct CDR3 sequences, 17% seen only once; the top ten take under 20%. Sequenced input: blood. These receptors came from a young woman with Graves' ophthalmopathy. Both conserved end residues are part of each CDR3.

>TRBV30
CAWSVGKNTEAFF
>TRBV6-2/TRBV6-3
CASSYRWGAKNIQYF
>TRBV27
CASSPTFQGNTIYF
>TRBV27
CASSLGAGGPLEQFF
>TRBV30
CAWTVGGDTEAFF
>TRBV2
CASRDRGDNEQFF
>TRBV4-3
CASSQGGNGYTF
>TRBV10-2
CASSEQGREGEPQHF
>TRBV19
CAAGYGRSSYEQYF
>TRBV7-2
CASSLAGRDNQPQHF
>TRBV7-2
CASSLVGTKETQYF
>TRBV5-1
CASSHRYQQVRKTQYF
>TRBV7-9
CASSLFESSDEQFF
>TRBV19
CASSIRGNINYGYTF
>TRBV13
CASSPLAGVTDTQYF
>TRBV10-3
CAIRQGSNQPQHF
>TRBV29-1
CSVQLAGIPGELFF
>TRBV6-1
CASMWSEGQETQYF
>TRBV27
CASNQRGSSYNEQFF
>TRBV9
CASSRPAGGVETQYF
>TRBV20-1
CSARDPRQGTYEQYF
>TRBV7-8
CASSLTPASDYNEQFF
>TRBV18
CASSPSTGTGSYEQYF
>TRBV2
CASSGENTEAFF
>TRBV5-1
CASSGGIRGLYNEQFF
>TRBV5-8
CASSLAKTSGTPNEQFF
>TRBV7-9
CASSFPGQAETQYF
>TRBV25-1
CASSEGPSGNGYEQYF
>TRBV4-1
CASSQGSGGPNEQFF
>TRBV7-9
CASSDGTGIVAEAFF
>TRBV28
CASTWDRAGGYTF
>TRBV12-3/TRBV12-4
CASSLRLGQGGISPLHF